This is a list of T cell receptor beta chains from one sample in a study of human T cells and chemical hapten exposure. TCRdb ran MiXCR on the RACE reads and lists one entry per CDR3 protein. The sample shows approximately 80,000 distinct CDR3 sequences, roughly 10% of them seen only once. The sequencing here drew on whole blood, taken in connection with sensitization to the hapten diphenylcyclopropenone (DPC). The receptors originated from a woman in her fifties or sixties with alopecia areata. Some clones in this sample may be carry-over from other donors' samples. CDR3s include the opening cysteine and the closing phenylalanine or tryptophan. The order of the fields is V gene, clone size, D gene, J gene, CDR3 protein, CDR3 DNA. A D gene is named only where the DNA matches it firmly. Where a row states a size, it is once, few, many or the class of an expanded clone; other rows omit it.

TRBV27	few	.	TRBJ2-6	CASSLGIRSGANVLTF	TGTGCCAGCAGTTTAGGGATCAGGTCTGGGGCCAACGTCCTGACTTTC
TRBV18	.	TRBD2	TRBJ2-1	CASSPLSLAGGRNEQFF	TGTGCCAGCTCACCACTATCCCTGGCGGGAGGAAGGAATGAGCAGTTCTTC
TRBV11-2	.	.	TRBJ1-3	CASSLWVGTSGNTIYF	TGTGCCAGCAGCTTATGGGTCGGTACCTCTGGAAACACCATATATTTT
TRBV12-3/TRBV12-4	.	TRBD1	TRBJ1-3	CASILQGAGNTIYF	TGTGCCAGCATTTTACAGGGGGCTGGAAACACCATATATTTT
TRBV3-1	few	.	TRBJ2-1	CASSQKQGSHEQFF	TGTGCCAGCAGCCAAAAACAGGGTTCTCATGAGCAGTTCTTC
TRBV12-3/TRBV12-4	.	.	TRBJ2-3	CASGTPGIPDTQYF	TGTGCCAGCGGGACCCCAGGAATACCAGATACGCAGTATTTT
TRBV27	few	TRBD2	TRBJ2-1	CASRLPGLYTEQFF	TGTGCCAGCAGACTCCCGGGACTATATACTGAGCAGTTCTTC
TRBV5-1	few	.	TRBJ2-4	CASSFGGTSDIQYF	TGCGCCAGCAGCTTCGGGGGCACTTCTGACATTCAGTACTTC
TRBV12-3/TRBV12-4	few	.	TRBJ2-7	CASSYMYEQYF	TGTGCCAGCAGTTACATGTACGAGCAGTACTTC
TRBV20-1	few	TRBD1	TRBJ1-5	CSAKRMGQGASYSNQPQHF	TGCAGTGCAAAACGAATGGGACAGGGTGCATCTTATAGCAATCAGCCCCAGCATTTT